This TCR beta chain was profiled in a study of blood T cell repertoires in COVID-19. Study in general: Samples taken during acute and convalescent COVID-19 were collected in the United States, Italy and Spain. The cDNA or gDNA used as material had been derived from T cells, B-cell-depleted T cells, or PBMCs.

How the authors handled the data: Nucleated cell number was recorded as an estimate derived from reference gene primer amplification. The assay was immunoSEQ multiplex PCR, and TCRdb's table has in-frame clones only and misses some. Clone size and the V and J calls come from that table; the DNA yielded D and trimming. The sample has hundreds of thousands of clones; about nine tenths are singletons. Seattle enrolled patients during active infection and tracked them longitudinally. The CDR3 loop spans 16 amino acids. Germline CDR1 and CDR2: SNHLY and FYNNEI. V was cut by 6 bases and J by 8 bases, with 25 bases left in between.

The V gene is TRBV2, the J gene TRBJ1-2, with a tentative D call TRBD1 (6 bases). The origin of this receptor is a woman between 45 and 60 years old with COVID-19, enrolled during active disease. The sequenced sample was peripheral blood. CDR3 residues: CASSPLTGGVPGGYTF. The CDR3 DNA is TGTGCCAGCAGCCCTCTGACAGGTGGAGTGCCAGGGGGCTACACCTTC.